This TCR beta chain was sequenced in a study of blood T cell repertoires in COVID-19. Overall study context: The study drew acute and convalescent COVID-19 samples from the United States, Italy and Spain. Sample material is recorded as cDNA or gDNA derived from T cells, B-cell-depleted T cells, or PBMCs.

In the authors' methods: Amplification with reference gene primers provided the estimates of nucleated cell counts. Here immunoSEQ multiplex PCR was the method, and the copy in TCRdb shows in-frame clones only, minus some. V and J calls and clone size are those listed in that table; D and trimming were worked out from the DNA. Here the sample spans 5,000 to 6,500 clones, 88% being singletons. The CDR3 has 14 amino acids. Germline loops: CDR1 KGHSH, CDR2 LQKENI. V was shortened by 2 bases and J by 4 bases, with 9 bases between the two germline ends. The rearrangement links TRBV18 to TRBJ1-5, with D possibly TRBD1 on 5 matching bases. The sample comprised peripheral blood. This receptor was identified in a human donor in a cohort sampled during active COVID-19. CDR3 sequence: CASSPGATNQPQHF. CDR3 DNA: TGTGCCAGCTCACCAGGGGCTACGAATCAGCCCCAGCATTTT.